This T cell receptor beta chain emerged from a study of CD8 T cells in Susac syndrome. At the level of the study: Intravenous immunoglobulin alone or corticosteroids were being given to patients with Susac syndrome at blood draw, unless they were therapy-naive.

The study, taken as a whole, reports: Detection of Susac-specific public clones gave around 15 in total CD8+ repertoires and several in CD8+ TEMRA repertoires.

Roughly 0.45 to 1 ug RNA was reverse transcribed with random hexamers. The CDR3 of TCR beta was amplified by immunoSEQ multiplex PCR across 54 Vbeta and 13 Jbeta. Using its own MiXCR run on the immunoSEQ multiplex PCR reads, TCRdb lists one record per CDR3 protein. The data hold approximately 120,000 distinct CDR3 sequences, with about 94% observed a single time. To note about this clonotype: Its antigen is unidentified.

V was clipped by 3 bases and J by 5 bases, with 14 bases between them. Germline V CDR1 and CDR2: MNHNS, SASEGT. The CDR3 covers 14 residues. This rearrangement joins TRBV6-1 to TRBJ2-7, with D possibly TRBD1 on 6 matching bases. The sample taken for sequencing was CD8+ T cells from PBMCs. This receptor was obtained from a human donor with Susac syndrome. For the CDR3, the DNA is TGTGCCAGCAGTGAGGGTACAGGGACCGACGAGCAGTACTTC. Protein product: CASSEGTGTDEQYF.